These 21 T cell receptor beta chains were all obtained from the same sample, sequenced in a study of graft-versus-host responses after intestinal transplantation. These receptors have no identified antigens. Using immunoSEQ multiplex PCR, the repertoire was profiled, and TCRdb retains in-frame clones only, with some absent. The sample records some 140,000 clones, about 92% being singletons. The starting material was unstimulated CD4+ T cells sorted from spleen or lymph node cells, obtained before intestinal transplant. The source of these receptors is a human donor who received an intestinal transplant.

The genes are TRBV9 and TRBJ2-3; a weak D match, TRBD1 (6 bases). The CDR3 runs 16 residues. The germline gives CDR1 SGDLS, CDR2 YYNGEE. The V end was cut by 3 bases, the J end by 3 bases, with 17 bases between. CDR3 in DNA: TGTGCCAGCAGCGAATCCGGACAGTCAGGTACAGATACGCAGTATTTT. Translated: CASSESGQSGTDTQYF.

The chain recombines TRBV5-1 with TRBJ1-1; D perhaps matches TRBD1 (6 bases). V lost 4 bases and J 0 bases, leaving 22 bases between the germline ends. The germline gives CDR1 SGHRS, CDR2 YFSETQ. The CDR3 runs 18 residues. This CDR3 is CASSIQGMTINMNTEAFF. DNA of the CDR3: TGCGCCAGCAGCATACAGGGCATGACGATTAACATGAACACTGAAGCTTTCTTT.

J is TRBJ2-3 and V is TRBV7-7, with 10 bases lining up with TRBD2. This CDR3 is 14 amino acids long. The germline CDR1 and CDR2 sequences are SSHAT and FNYEAQ (reference sequence). V gave up 5 bases and J gave up 7 bases; unmatched junction bases: 6. The CDR3 sequence is CASSETSGMNTQYF. CDR3 bases: TGTGCCAGCAGCGAAACTAGCGGGATGAATACGCAGTATTTT.

The CDR3 region is CASSEDSSNQPQHF. Written as DNA, the CDR3 is TGCGCCAGCAGTGAGGACAGTAGCAATCAGCCCCAGCATTTT. This rearrangement joins TRBV10-2 to TRBJ1-5; D possibly corresponds to TRBD1 (5 bases). This CDR3 has 14 amino acids. The V end lost 2 bases, the J end lost 0 bases, and 5 bases lay between the germline ends. Germline-derived CDR1 and CDR2 are WSHSY and SAAADI.

The V call is TRBV11-3, the J call TRBJ2-2; 8 positions agree with TRBD2. Losses at the gene ends were 5 bases for V and 6 bases for J; bases not matched to a gene: 2. Germline values: CDR1 SGHNT, CDR2 YENEEA. This CDR3 is 13 amino acids long. The CDR3 protein is CASSGGGPGELFF. CDR3 sequence (DNA): TGTGCCAGCAGCGGCGGGGGGCCCGGGGAGCTGTTTTTT.

The V call is TRBV5-1, the J call TRBJ2-6; 9 nucleotides match TRBD1. The CDR3 length is 15 residues. The V gene end was trimmed by 7 bases and the J gene end by 1 base; junction bases not matched to a gene: 3. Per germline, CDR1 SGHRS and CDR2 YFSETQ. The CDR3 loop is CASSQGASGANVLTF. The CDR3 DNA sequence: TGCGCCAGCTCACAGGGGGCTTCTGGGGCCAACGTCCTGACTTTC.

This chain links TRBV6-1 with TRBJ1-1, with D possibly being TRBD1 (6 bases). Trimming pared 0 bases from V and 6 bases from J, leaving 8 bases between. Germline CDR1 MNHNS, CDR2 SASEGT. CDR3 length equals 13 residues. CDR3 sequence reads: CASSEARGPEAFF. CDR3 nucleotides: TGTGCCAGCAGTGAAGCCAGGGGTCCTGAAGCTTTCTTT.

In this sample, this clone turned up once. This chain joins TRBV2 and TRBJ1-4, with D perhaps matching TRBD1 (6 bases). Germline V gene sequence: CDR1 SNHLY, CDR2 FYNNEI. V was shortened by 7 bases and J by 7 bases, with 16 bases between the two germline ends. The CDR3 extends over 14 amino acids. CDR3 amino acids: CASKNRVASEKLFF. DNA for the CDR3: TGTGCCAGCAAGAACAGGGTAGCTAGTGAAAAACTGTTTTTT. The complete variable domain, with remaining parts taken from reference TRBV2 and TRBJ1-4, reads EPEVTQTPSHQVTQMGQEVILRCVPISNHLYFYWYRQILGQKVEFLVSFYNNEISEKSEIFDDQFSVERPDGSNFTLKIRSTKLEDSAMYFCASKNRVASEKLFFGSGTQLSVL.

Here the CDR3 reads CASSSNARGSVQFF. CDR3 nucleotide sequence: TGTGCCAGCAGCTCGAACGCCCGGGGGTCTGTGCAGTTCTTC. J is TRBJ2-1 and V is TRBV9; tentative D call: TRBD2 (6 bases). Looked up from germline, CDR1 is SGDLS and CDR2 is YYNGEE. The V end lost 4 bases, the J end lost 12 bases, and 20 bases lay between the germline ends. CDR3 length equals 14 residues.

The rearrangement joins TRBV7-9 to TRBJ2-1; a possible D gene is TRBD2 (6 bases). The CDR3 has 13 amino acids. The germline V gene has CDR1 SEHNR and CDR2 FQNEAQ (reference sequence). The ends were cut back, 4 bases at V and 2 bases at J, with 6 bases in the middle. The DNA of the CDR3 is TGTGCCAGCAGCTGGGGGGCCTACAATGAGCAGTTCTTC. Residues: CASSWGAYNEQFF. The variable domain in full, with the rest retrieved from reference TRBV7-9 and TRBJ2-1, is DTGVSQNPRHKITKRGQNVTFRCDPISEHNRLYWYRQTLGQGPEFLTYFQNEAQLEKSRLLSDRFSAERPKGSFSTLEIQRTEQGDSAMYLCASSWGAYNEQFFGPGTRLTVL.

This chain joins TRBV11-2 and TRBJ2-5; a possible D gene is TRBD1 (5 bases). V shed 8 bases and J shed 4 bases, with 14 bases lying between them. The germline gives CDR1 SGHAT, CDR2 FQNNGV. The CDR3 is 13 residues long. CDR3 in DNA: TGTGCCAGCGGACACCCAGGGATAGAGACCCAGTACTTC. This sequence encodes CASGHPGIETQYF.

V is TRBV7-2 and J is TRBJ1-4, with 7 bases identical to TRBD1. Germline trimming cut 3 bases from V and 8 bases from J; bases unmatched to any gene: 6. The CDR3 runs to 14 residues. CDR1 SGHTA and CDR2 FQGNSA come from the germline V gene. As DNA, the CDR3 is TGTGCCAGCAGCTTTCTCACAGGGGTAGAAAAACTGTTTTTT. This gives the protein CASSFLTGVEKLFF.

The chain has TRBV21-1 and TRBJ1-2; no DNA check was done on the table's D call, TRBD1. TRBV21-1 is a recognized pseudogene. The CDR3 length is 15 residues. For the CDR3, the DNA is TGTGCCAGCAGCACTCGGGACAGGGGGGACTATGGCTACACCTTC. Its protein product is CASSTRDRGDYGYTF.

The V and J genes are TRBV9 and TRBJ2-3; 7 positions agree with TRBD2. This CDR3 region has 15 residues. J was trimmed by 2 bases and V by 4 bases; bases with no gene match: 7. Germline CDR1 reads SGDLS; CDR2 reads YYNGEE. Here the CDR3 reads CASSQSGEPTDTQYF. The CDR3 bases are TGTGCCAGCAGCCAGAGCGGGGAACCCACAGATACGCAGTATTTT.

The chain carries TRBV19 and TRBJ1-5; no reliable D call. With 3 bases removed from V and 2 bases from J, the gap between germline ends came to 8 bases. This CDR3 region has 14 residues. From germline, CDR1 is LNHDA and CDR2 SQIVND (reference sequence). CDR3 loop: CASSIAGGNQPQHF. The CDR3 coding sequence is TGTGCCAGTAGTATTGCGGGAGGCAATCAGCCCCAGCATTTT.

The V gene is TRBV5-1, the J gene TRBJ2-7; D may correspond to TRBD1 or TRBD2 (5 bases each). The V gene's germline CDR1 is SGHRS and CDR2 YFSETQ. There are 15 residues in the CDR3. V lost 0 bases and J 7 bases, leaving 17 bases between the germline ends. The CDR3 nucleotides are TGCGCCAGCAGCTTGGGGGCGACAGTCGGGGAGGAGCAGTACTTC. Its translation: CASSLGATVGEEQYF.

The chain joins TRBV19 to TRBJ1-2; D gene uncertain. V lost 6 bases to trimming and J lost 7 bases, with 30 bases between them. The V gene's germline CDR1 is LNHDA and CDR2 SQIVND (reference sequence). This CDR3 region has 18 residues. DNA of the CDR3: TGTGCCAGTAGCGCTGAACCTTGGTTTCGGGTTGGAGGAGGTGGCTACACCTTC. Translation gives CASSAEPWFRVGGGGYTF.

This chain uses TRBV19 with TRBJ1-2, with D maybe TRBD1 (5 bases). This CDR3 comprises 14 residues. Per germline, CDR1 LNHDA and CDR2 SQIVND (reference sequence). With 7 bases removed from V and 7 bases from J, the gap between germline ends came to 19 bases. CDR3 nucleotide sequence: TGTGCCAGTAACGGGGGACTCGGACAAATTGGCTACACCTTC. Its protein product is CASNGGLGQIGYTF.

The J gene is TRBJ2-7, the V gene TRBV7-3; a weak D match, TRBD1 (6 bases). In germline, CDR1 is SGHTA, CDR2 FQGTGA. V shed 5 bases and J shed 5 bases, with 22 bases lying between them. The CDR3 has 16 residues. CDR3 bases: TGTGCCAGCAGCCCAGACGGACAGACCTTCATCCACGAGCAGTACTTC. Translation: CASSPDGQTFIHEQYF.

The J gene is TRBJ2-2, the V gene TRBV5-4, with TRBD2 matching 15 bases. The CDR3 covers 19 residues. The J segment lost 3 bases and the V segment lost 4 bases, leaving 10 bases of the junction unmatched. The V gene's germline CDR1 is SGHNT and CDR2 YYREEE (reference sequence). The CDR3 loop is CASSTVRGLAGGDTGELFF. The CDR3 region has the DNA TGTGCCAGCAGCACAGTCCGGGGACTAGCGGGGGGAGACACCGGGGAGCTGTTTTTT.

The V gene is TRBV29-1, the J gene TRBJ2-1; D gene ambiguous. The CDR3 is 12 residues long. Germline CDR1 SQVTM, CDR2 ANQGSEA. Trimming took 3 bases from V and 6 from J, leaving 9 bases between them. This CDR3 is CSVEARPNEQFF. The CDR3 nucleotides are TGCAGCGTTGAGGCCAGACCCAATGAGCAGTTCTTC.